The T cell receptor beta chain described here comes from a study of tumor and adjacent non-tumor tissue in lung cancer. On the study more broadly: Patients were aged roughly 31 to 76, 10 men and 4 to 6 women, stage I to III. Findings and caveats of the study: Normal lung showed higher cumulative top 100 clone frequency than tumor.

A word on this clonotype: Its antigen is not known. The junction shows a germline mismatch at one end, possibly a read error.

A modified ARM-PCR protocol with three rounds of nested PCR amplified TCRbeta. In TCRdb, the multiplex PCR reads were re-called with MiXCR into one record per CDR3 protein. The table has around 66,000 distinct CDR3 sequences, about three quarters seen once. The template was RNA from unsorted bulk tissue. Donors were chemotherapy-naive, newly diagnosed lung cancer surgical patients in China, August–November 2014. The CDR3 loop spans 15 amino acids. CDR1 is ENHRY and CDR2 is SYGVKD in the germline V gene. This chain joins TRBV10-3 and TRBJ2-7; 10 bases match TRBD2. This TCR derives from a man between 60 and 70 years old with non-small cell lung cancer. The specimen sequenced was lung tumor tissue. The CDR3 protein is CVISETSGIRYEQYF. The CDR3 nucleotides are TGTGTCATCAGCGAAACTAGCGGGATAAGGTACGAGCAGTACTTC.